Below are 2 T cell receptor beta chains sequenced from a single sample in a study of neoadjuvant anti-PD-1 for oral cavity cancer. Profiled with immunoSEQ multiplex PCR; TCRdb holds only in-frame clones, not every one. The sample shows about 14,000 clones, about 68% of them seen only once. This sample comprised PBMCs, obtained before nivolumab (anti-PD-1) treatment. The receptors were sampled from a person between 40 and 85 years old with oral cavity squamous cell carcinoma.

The rearrangement joins TRBV7-9 to TRBJ2-3; TRBD2 matches at 7 bases. Unmatched junction bases numbered 9, after V lost 0 bases and J lost 6 bases. Germline V gene lookup returns CDR1 SEHNR and CDR2 FQNEAQ (reference sequence). CDR3 size: 16 residues. Here the CDR3 reads CASSLASAGVGDTQYF. In DNA form, the CDR3 reads TGTGCCAGCAGCTTAGCTTCCGCGGGAGTTGGTGATACGCAGTATTTT.

The chain is built from TRBV15 and TRBJ2-7; no clear D. Per germline, CDR1 LNHNV and CDR2 YYDKDF (reference sequence). The V and J ends lost 2 bases and 7 bases respectively, with 18 bases between them. The CDR3 extends over 15 amino acids. The CDR3 nucleotides are TGTGCCACCAGCAGACTCGACGGACCGATCGGAGAGCAGTACTTC. This codes for CATSRLDGPIGEQYF.